The 9 T cell receptor beta chains in this list originate from one sample, sequenced in a study of cytomegalovirus exposure and HLA in healthy donors. Researchers ran the PCR with 60 Vbeta and 13 Jbeta primers. Assay used: immunoSEQ multiplex PCR; TCRdb lists only in-frame clones, some missing. Among about 180,000 clones listed, 76% were seen once. The specimen was PBMCs. All receptors derive from a man aged 18 to 35 in good health and CMV-seronegative.

The genes are TRBV2 and TRBJ1-2; TRBD1 is a possible D gene (5 bases). The V gene's germline CDR1 is SNHLY and CDR2 FYNNEI. The CDR3 spans 13 residues. Trimming took off 3 bases at V and 8 bases at J, with 13 bases between the two ends. The CDR3: CASSESGLSGYTF. For the CDR3, the DNA is TGTGCCAGCAGTGAGTCAGGGTTATCCGGCTACACCTTC.

The rearrangement joins TRBV30 to TRBJ1-5, with D possibly matching TRBD1 (5 bases). The CDR3 sequence is 14 residues long. Trimming pared 6 bases from V and 0 bases from J, leaving 12 bases between. Germline V gene lookup returns CDR1 GTSNPN and CDR2 SVGIG (reference sequence). CDR3 loop: CACSRQYSNQPQHF. In DNA form, the CDR3 reads TGTGCCTGCAGCCGACAGTATAGCAATCAGCCCCAGCATTTT.

In this sample, this clone turned up once. The chain employs TRBV7-8 and TRBJ2-5; TRBD2 matches 10 bases. This CDR3 has 17 amino acids. Germline CDR1 reads SGHVS; CDR2 reads FQNEAQ. Trimming cost V 1 base and J 5 bases; bases outside gene matches: 10. CDR3 nucleotide sequence: TGTGCCAGCAGCTTAGTACCAGCGGGAGGGGGCGGGGAGACCCAGTACTTC. This gives the protein CASSLVPAGGGGETQYF.

The rearrangement links TRBV11-2 to TRBJ2-1, with 9 bases fitting TRBD2. From germline, CDR1 is SGHAT and CDR2 FQNNGV. V gave up 2 bases and J gave up 8 bases; unmatched junction bases: 10. CDR3 length: 16 residues. The DNA of the CDR3 is TGTGCCAGCAGCTTAACCGCGGGAGGGTTATTTGATGAGCAGTTCTTC. Amino acids: CASSLTAGGLFDEQFF.

V and J are TRBV28 and TRBJ1-2; perhaps TRBD1 as D (5 bases). The CDR3 runs 13 residues. Germline values: CDR1 MDHEN, CDR2 SYDVKM. The V end was cut by 7 bases, the J end by 8 bases, with 17 bases between. CDR3 loop: CASTLGHQGGYTF. CDR3 coding DNA: TGTGCCAGCACCCTTGGACATCAAGGAGGCTACACCTTC.

J is TRBJ2-7 and V is TRBV20-1; no clear D. Germline V lookup: CDR1 DFQATT, CDR2 SNEGSKA (reference sequence). Trimming removed 3 bases from V and 5 bases from J, with 5 bases in between. There are 10 residues in the CDR3. The CDR3 loop reads CSASRDEQYF. The CDR3 DNA reads TGCAGTGCTAGTCGGGACGAGCAGTACTTC.

The V gene is TRBV6-5, the J gene TRBJ1-1, with a possible D match to TRBD1 (6 bases). The germline CDR1 and CDR2 sequences are MNHEY and SVGAGI. CDR3 length equals 12 residues. The CDR3 sequence: CAEEGVNTEAFF. CDR3 bases: TGTGCGGAAGAGGGGGTTAACACTGAAGCTTTCTTT.

The J gene is TRBJ1-2, the V gene TRBV2; 7 bases align to TRBD1. V lost 0 bases to trimming and J lost 6 bases; unmatched junction nucleotides: 10. The CDR3 extends over 16 amino acids. CDR1 is SNHLY, CDR2 FYNNEI, per germline. The CDR3 here is CASSEALRGGADGYTF. The CDR3 coding sequence is TGTGCCAGCAGTGAAGCTTTGAGAGGGGGCGCAGATGGCTACACCTTC.

CDR3 in DNA: TGTGCCGCCCGGGGGGGTGGGGCCAACGTCCTGACTTTC. The encoded protein is CAARGGGANVLTF. The rearrangement joins TRBV2 to TRBJ2-6; 8 nucleotides line up with TRBD2. J was trimmed by 3 bases and V by 11 bases; bases with no gene match: 3. Germline V lookup: CDR1 SNHLY, CDR2 FYNNEI. The CDR3 sequence is 13 residues long.